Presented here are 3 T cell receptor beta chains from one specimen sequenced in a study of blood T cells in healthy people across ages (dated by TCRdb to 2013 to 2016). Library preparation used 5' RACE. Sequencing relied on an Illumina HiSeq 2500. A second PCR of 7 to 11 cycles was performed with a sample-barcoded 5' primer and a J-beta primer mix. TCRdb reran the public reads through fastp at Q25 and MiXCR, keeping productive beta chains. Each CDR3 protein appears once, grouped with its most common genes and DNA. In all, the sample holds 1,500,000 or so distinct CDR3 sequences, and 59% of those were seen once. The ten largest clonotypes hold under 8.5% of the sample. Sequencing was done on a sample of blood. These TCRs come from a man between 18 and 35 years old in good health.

Here the CDR3 reads CASSSGLAGRPGELFF. The CDR3 nucleotides read TGTGCCAGCAGCTCCGGACTAGCGGGGCGTCCCGGGGAGCTGTTTTTT. The chain carries TRBV7-9 and TRBJ2-2, with 12 positions matching TRBD2. J gave up 6 bases and V 4 bases, and 6 bases lay outside the gene matches. CDR3 length: 16 residues. Germline V gene lookup returns CDR1 SEHNR and CDR2 FQNEAQ (reference sequence).

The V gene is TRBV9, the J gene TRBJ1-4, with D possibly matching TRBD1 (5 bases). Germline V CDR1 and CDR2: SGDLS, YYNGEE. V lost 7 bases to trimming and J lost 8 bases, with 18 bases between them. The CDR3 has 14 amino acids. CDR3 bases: TGTGCCAGCGGCGCGGGGGACTGGAGCGAAAAACTGTTTTTT. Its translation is CASGAGDWSEKLFF.

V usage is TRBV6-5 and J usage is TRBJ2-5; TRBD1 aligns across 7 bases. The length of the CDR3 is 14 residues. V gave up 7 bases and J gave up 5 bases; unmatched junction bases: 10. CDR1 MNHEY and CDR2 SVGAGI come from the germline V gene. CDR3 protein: CASTVDRLGETQYF. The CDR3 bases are TGTGCCAGCACCGTGGACAGGCTAGGGGAGACCCAGTACTTC.